These 22 T cell receptor beta chains share one sample of origin, sequenced in a study of shared clonotypes between healthy human individuals. Measured with immunoSEQ multiplex PCR; TCRdb has only the in-frame clones, and not every one. The sample shows approximately 1.9 million clones, around 95% of them seen only once. In the naive CD8 group, cells lacked CD45RO and were positively selected for CCR7, so terminally differentiated effector memory CD45RA+ cells were left out. Sequenced input: naive CD8+ T cells from PBMCs. Every receptor here comes from a man aged 18 to 29 in good health. Some clones in this sample may be carry-over from other donors' samples.

The table lists this clone with a few counts. This rearrangement joins TRBV27 to TRBJ2-7, with TRBD1 matching 7 bases. There are 14 residues in the CDR3. Germline V CDR1 and CDR2: MNHEY, SMNVEV (reference sequence). V was clipped by 4 bases and J by 4 bases; unmatched bases: 7. The CDR3: CASSYPGQSYEQYF. CDR3 nucleotides: TGTGCCAGCAGTTACCCGGGACAGTCATACGAGCAGTACTTC.

The J gene is TRBJ2-7, the V gene TRBV27, with TRBD2 matching 7 bases. V was clipped by 3 bases and J by 6 bases; unmatched bases: 8. Germline V CDR1 and CDR2: MNHEY, SMNVEV (reference sequence). The CDR3 runs to 14 residues. The CDR3 reads CASSFAGLDREQYF. The CDR3 coding sequence is TGTGCCAGCAGTTTCGCAGGACTAGATCGCGAGCAGTACTTC.

The chain joins TRBV9 to TRBJ2-7, with D hard to call. The CDR3 sequence is 15 residues long. CDR1 is SGDLS and CDR2 is YYNGEE in the germline V gene. The V gene lost 4 bases and the J gene lost 4 bases, with 18 bases spanning the gap. This CDR3 is CASSPHRAALYEQYF. In DNA form, the CDR3 reads TGTGCCAGCAGCCCCCACCGGGCCGCTTTATACGAGCAGTACTTC.

The chain recombines TRBV9 with TRBJ2-4; 10 positions match TRBD2. V lost 0 bases and J lost 0; bases outside the gene matches: 3. The CDR3 runs 17 residues. Germline CDR1 SGDLS, CDR2 YYNGEE. Here the CDR3 DNA reads TGTGCCAGCAGCGTAGGGGCTAGCGGGGGAGCCAAAAACATTCAGTACTTC. The encoded protein is CASSVGASGGAKNIQYF.

The V call is TRBV4-1, the J call TRBJ2-1; 10 bases map to TRBD2. Germline lookup yields CDR1 MGHRA and CDR2 YSYEKL. The CDR3 is 18 residues long. Losses at the gene ends were 1 base for V and 4 bases for J; bases not matched to a gene: 10. The CDR3 DNA is TGCGCCAGCAGCCAAGTAGGTGGGCTAGCGGGAGTGTACAATGAGCAGTTCTTC. Translation: CASSQVGGLAGVYNEQFF.

This clone is a singleton in its sample. The J gene is TRBJ2-7, the V gene TRBV27, with 8 bases that match TRBD2. Germline V gives CDR1 MNHEY, CDR2 SMNVEV (reference sequence). Trimming at V came to 3 bases and at J to 1 base, leaving 8 bases not matched to a gene. The CDR3 extends over 16 amino acids. The CDR3 DNA follows: TGTGCCAGCAGTTTCGGAGCGGGAGAGAAATCCTACGAGCAGTACTTC. This sequence encodes CASSFGAGEKSYEQYF.

The chain couples TRBV9 to TRBJ2-1; 13 bases are shared with TRBD2. The CDR3 is 15 residues long. CDR1 is SGDLS, CDR2 YYNGEE, per germline. V trimming: 6 bases; J trimming: 4 bases; junction bases outside the gene matches: 4. The CDR3 here is CASTLGLAGYNEQFF. The CDR3 coding sequence is TGTGCCAGCACCCTGGGACTAGCGGGATACAATGAGCAGTTCTTC. The complete variable domain, with remaining parts taken from reference TRBV9 and TRBJ2-1, reads DSGVTQTPKHLITATGQRVTLRCSPRSGDLSVYWYQQSLDQGLQFLIQYYNGEERAKGNILERFSAQQFPDLHSELNLSSLELGDSALYFCASTLGLAGYNEQFFGPGTRLTVL.

The chain uses TRBV5-4 and TRBJ1-1; D gene unclear. Per germline, CDR1 SGHNT and CDR2 YYREEE (reference sequence). This CDR3 spans 13 amino acids. V was clipped by 1 base and J by 4 bases, with 8 bases between them. The CDR3 region is CASSLREATEAFF. The CDR3 DNA reads TGTGCCAGCAGCTTGAGGGAGGCCACTGAAGCTTTCTTT.

This rearrangement joins TRBV27 to TRBJ2-1, with 15 bases aligning to TRBD2. CDR3 length: 17 residues. Germline loops: CDR1 MNHEY, CDR2 SMNVEV (reference sequence). With V trimmed by 0 bases and J by 9 bases, 6 bases remained unmatched. CDR3 loop: CASSLSWGLAGGIEQFF. The CDR3 DNA reads TGTGCCAGCAGTTTATCCTGGGGACTAGCGGGAGGAATTGAGCAGTTCTTC.

The chain has TRBV7-9 and TRBJ2-2, with 7 bases matching TRBD2. Germline V CDR1 and CDR2: SEHNR, FQNEAQ (reference sequence). The length of the CDR3 is 18 residues. Trimming took 8 bases from V and 4 from J; bases not matched to a gene: 19. In DNA, the CDR3 is TGTGCCAGCGGGGGACGCAGATTGGCGGGAGAGGTCACCGGGGAGCTGTTTTTT. Protein sequence: CASGGRRLAGEVTGELFF.

The DNA for the CDR3 is TGTGCCAGCAGCTACGGGGGACAGCAAGAGACCCAGTACTTC. Its protein product is CASSYGGQQETQYF. This chain connects TRBV7-9 to TRBJ2-5; TRBD1 is a possible D gene (7 bases). Germline loops: CDR1 SEHNR, CDR2 FQNEAQ (reference sequence). The CDR3 sequence is 14 residues long. The V and J ends lost 4 bases and 2 bases respectively, with 11 bases between them.

The chain has TRBV4-1 and TRBJ2-7; 10 nucleotides line up with TRBD1. Losses at the gene ends were 1 base for V and 7 bases for J; bases not matched to a gene: 4. The length of the CDR3 is 14 residues. CDR1 and CDR2 from the germline V gene are MGHRA and YSYEKL. CDR3 residues: CASSQGTGGREQYF. The CDR3 DNA sequence: TGCGCCAGCAGCCAAGGGACAGGGGGGCGGGAGCAGTACTTC.

V and J are TRBV19 and TRBJ1-5; D gene ambiguous. The CDR3 spans 14 residues. Germline assignment: CDR1 LNHDA and CDR2 SQIVND (reference sequence). V was trimmed by 5 bases and J by 7 bases, leaving 15 bases between them. The CDR3 reads CASSLGEGVQPQHF. In nucleotides, the CDR3 is TGTGCCAGTAGTCTTGGGGAGGGTGTACAGCCCCAGCATTTT.

The chain joins TRBV7-8 to TRBJ2-7; 7 bases fit TRBD2. Germline values: CDR1 SGHVS, CDR2 FQNEAQ. The CDR3 sequence is 14 residues long. The junction had 9 bases not matched to a gene; V was cut back by 3 bases and J by 7 bases. The DNA for the CDR3 is TGTGCCAGCAGCTTTCGCGGGAGACCCCCGGAGCAGTACTTC. This encodes CASSFRGRPPEQYF.

The chain joins TRBV4-3 to TRBJ1-2, with D tentatively TRBD1 (6 bases). The V and J ends lost 4 bases and 8 bases respectively, with 17 bases between them. This CDR3 has 14 amino acids. The germline V gene has CDR1 LGHNA and CDR2 YSLEER. CDR3 region: CASSLDRFLGGYTF. CDR3 DNA: TGCGCCAGCAGCCTCGACAGGTTCTTAGGAGGCTACACCTTC.

The chain has TRBV6-1 and TRBJ1-3; D is unresolved. CDR1 is MNHNS, CDR2 SASEGT, per germline. The CDR3 is 15 amino acids. Trimming pared 7 bases from V and 0 bases from J, leaving 13 bases between. The CDR3 DNA reads as TGTGCCAGCACCCCCTTGGCAGCCTCTGGAAACACCATATATTTT. Its protein is CASTPLAASGNTIYF.

The rearrangement joins TRBV28 to TRBJ1-2, with 12 nucleotides matching TRBD1. This CDR3 has 18 amino acids. Germline CDR1 is MDHEN and CDR2 is SYDVKM. Trimming took 6 bases from V and 3 from J; bases not matched to a gene: 14. CDR3 amino acids: CASRYTGTGGFRDYGYTF. The CDR3 region has the DNA TGTGCCAGCAGATATACCGGGACAGGGGGCTTCCGGGACTATGGCTACACCTTC.

This clone was counted once. The chain has TRBV9 and TRBJ2-7; D gene uncertain. Per germline, CDR1 SGDLS and CDR2 YYNGEE. The CDR3 runs to 9 residues. Trimming left V 6 bases short and J 12 bases short, with 10 bases between. CDR3 nucleotides: TGTGCCAGCAACCTACCCGGGTACTTC. It yields the protein CASNLPGYF.

The gene calls are TRBV29-1 and TRBJ2-1, with D unresolved. There are 12 residues in the CDR3. Looked up from germline, CDR1 is SQVTM and CDR2 is ANQGSEA. V lost 4 bases and J lost 2, with 6 bases in between. CDR3 region: CSVVLTYNEQFF. Here the CDR3 DNA reads TGCAGCGTTGTTCTAACCTACAATGAGCAGTTCTTC.

This clone was seen just once. The genes are TRBV6-1 and TRBJ2-2; D gene unclear. The CDR3 runs 18 residues. The V end lost 4 bases, the J end lost 2 bases, and 20 bases lay between the germline ends. Germline loops: CDR1 MNHNS, CDR2 SASEGT. The DNA of the CDR3 is TGTGCCAGCAGTGGGGCATTGATGTGGCGCCACAACACCGGGGAGCTGTTTTTT. Encoded protein: CASSGALMWRHNTGELFF.

This clone appeared a single time. V is TRBV5-5 and J is TRBJ2-7, with unresolved D. CDR1 is SGHKS and CDR2 is YYEKEE in the germline V gene (reference sequence). This CDR3 has 12 residues. V lost 2 bases and J lost 3, with 6 bases in between. CDR3 sequence (DNA): TGTGCCAGCAGCTTCTTAGACTACGAGCAGTACTTC. Residues: CASSFLDYEQYF.

V gene TRBV27 combines with J gene TRBJ2-1, with 7 bases fitting TRBD1. The germline CDR1 and CDR2 sequences are MNHEY and SMNVEV (reference sequence). V gave up 2 bases and J gave up 2 bases; unmatched junction bases: 3. The CDR3 is 15 amino acids. The CDR3 bases are TGTGCCAGCAGTTTACAAGGGGGCGCCTACAATGAGCAGTTCTTC. It specifies CASSLQGGAYNEQFF.